The T cell receptor beta chain under discussion was sequenced for a study of PD-L1 blockade in urothelial cancer. Germline V CDR1 and CDR2: MDHEN, SYDVKM. V was clipped by 11 bases and J by 1 base; unmatched bases: 3. The CDR3 covers 12 residues. Clones were sequenced by immunoSEQ multiplex PCR, and TCRdb holds only the in-frame ones, with some missing. The data contain some 84,000 clones, over 80% of them seen just once; the ten biggest clones take up 9% to 9.5%. The sequences come from PBMCs, collected around atezolizumab (anti-PD-L1) treatment. The source of this sequence is a man between 65 and 85 years old with urothelial cancer. The V gene is TRBV28, the J gene TRBJ2-3; 7 nucleotides match TRBD2. The CDR3 DNA is TGTGCCGTCGCGGGGGGCACAGATACGCAGTATTTT. This sequence encodes CAVAGGTDTQYF.